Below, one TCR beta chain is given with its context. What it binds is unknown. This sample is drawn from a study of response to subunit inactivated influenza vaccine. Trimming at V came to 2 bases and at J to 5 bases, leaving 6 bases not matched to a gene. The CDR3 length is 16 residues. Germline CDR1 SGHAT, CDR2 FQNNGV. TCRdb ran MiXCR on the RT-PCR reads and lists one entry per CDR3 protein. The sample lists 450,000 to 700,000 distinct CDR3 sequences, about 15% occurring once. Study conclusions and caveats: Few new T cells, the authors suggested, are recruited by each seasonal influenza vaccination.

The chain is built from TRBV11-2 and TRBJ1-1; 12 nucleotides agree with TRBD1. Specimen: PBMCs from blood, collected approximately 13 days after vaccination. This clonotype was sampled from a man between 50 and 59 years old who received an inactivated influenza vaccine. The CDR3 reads CASSLTGQGASTEAFF. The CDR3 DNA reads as TGTGCCAGCAGCTTAACGGGACAGGGGGCTAGTACTGAAGCTTTCTTT.